The clone carrying this T cell receptor (beta chain) was counted many times. Antigen specificity is unknown. The length of the CDR3 is 15 residues. Germline CDR1 is KGHDR and CDR2 is SFDVKD. V lost 4 bases and J lost 4, with 13 bases in between. These data belong to a study of CD8 T cells in ankylosing spondylitis. Quantitative 5'-RACE with molecular barcodes produced the TCR beta libraries. TCRdb re-derived calls from the 5' RACE reads in MiXCR, one entry per CDR3 protein. In the table there are about 240,000 distinct CDR3 sequences, approximately 12% of which are singletons. Study-level results: Characteristic, it appeared, of ankylosing spondylitis blood was a TCR beta motif of several highly homologous variants.

The receptor was derived from a male donor with ankylosing spondylitis or in good health (not recorded which). V usage is TRBV24-1 and J usage is TRBJ2-1; a possible D gene is TRBD2 (6 bases). The material sequenced was blood, either unsorted or a sorted T cell fraction (not recorded which). The CDR3 is CATSELGDSYNEQFF. Here the CDR3 DNA reads TGTGCCACCAGTGAACTTGGGGACTCGTACAATGAGCAGTTCTTC.